This TCR beta chain is drawn from a study of lymphopenia after photon versus proton radiotherapy. From germline, CDR1 is SQVTM and CDR2 ANQGSEA. With V trimmed by 4 bases and J by 6 bases, 7 bases remained unmatched. This CDR3 is built from 13 residues. Clones were read by immunoSEQ multiplex PCR, and TCRdb kept only the in-frame ones, dropping some. The sample shows roughly 30,000 clones, nearly 95% of them seen only once. The chain is built from TRBV29-1 and TRBJ1-2; 8 positions agree with TRBD1. The clonotype was recovered from a woman between 45 and 65 years old with cholangiocarcinoma. Material: peripheral blood, obtained from a patient treated with photon-based radiotherapy. CDR3 residues: CSVVTGDLNGYTF. The CDR3 DNA follows: TGCAGCGTTGTGACAGGGGATCTAAATGGCTACACCTTC.